One sample yielded the 14 T cell receptor beta chains listed below, sequenced in a study of spatial heterogeneity in lung cancer. Time point reported: sample taken at primary tumor resection. Sequencing covered unsorted whole RNA taken from tumor, nontumor lung or frozen PBMC. TCRdb used MiXCR to reprocess the 5' RACE reads, holding one entry per CDR3 protein. The repertoire has some 47,000 distinct CDR3 sequences, around 7% of them found once; the top ten carry 2.9%. The material was PBMCs, obtained at surgery. The receptors derive from a female donor with early-stage non-small cell lung cancer.

This clonotype was seen repeatedly, ten times or more. V and J are TRBV19 and TRBJ1-5; tentatively, D is TRBD1 (5 bases). This CDR3 is 13 amino acids long. Germline V gene data show CDR1 as LNHDA and CDR2 as SQIVND (reference sequence). Trimming took off 3 bases at V and 5 bases at J, with 8 bases between the two ends. In nucleotides, the CDR3 is TGTGCCAGTAGTATCCCACAGGATCAGCCCCAGCATTTT. Its protein is CASSIPQDQPQHF. The full variable domain, with the rest looked up from reference TRBV19 and TRBJ1-5, is DGGITQSPKYLFRKEGQNVTLSCEQNLNHDAMYWYRQDPGQGLRLIYYSQIVNDFQKGDIAEGYSVSREKKESFPLTVTSAQKNPTAFYLCASSIPQDQPQHFGDGTRLSIL.

The V and J genes are TRBV7-2 and TRBJ1-2, with D possibly matching TRBD1 (5 bases). The CDR3 has 14 residues. The V end was cut by 7 bases, the J end by 4 bases, with 16 bases between. From germline, CDR1 is SGHTA and CDR2 FQGNSA. The CDR3 loop reads CASIPLAGLYGYTF. CDR3 bases: TGTGCCAGCATCCCGCTCGCAGGGCTCTATGGCTACACCTTC.

This clonotype was recorded at least ten times. The J gene is TRBJ2-5, the V gene TRBV2; D not resolved. V was clipped by 4 bases and J by 0 bases, with 6 bases between them. In germline, CDR1 is SNHLY, CDR2 FYNNEI. The CDR3 length is 13 residues. The CDR3 loop reads CASSGSYQETQYF. The CDR3 nucleotides are TGTGCCAGCAGTGGATCGTACCAAGAGACCCAGTACTTC.

The V gene is TRBV4-1, the J gene TRBJ1-3, with a weak D call TRBD1 (5 bases). CDR3 size: 15 residues. V was shortened by 1 base and J by 4 bases, with 11 bases between the two germline ends. CDR1 and CDR2 (germline): MGHRA, YSYEKL. The CDR3 region is CASSQGAGSGNTIYF. For the CDR3, the DNA is TGCGCCAGCAGCCAAGGGGCAGGGTCGGGAAACACCATATATTTT.

This clonotype appeared many times. The rearrangement joins TRBV7-6 to TRBJ2-3; D is unclear. Per germline, CDR1 SGHVS and CDR2 FNYEAQ. The germline V and J ends were trimmed by 5 bases and 2 bases, with 5 bases remaining between them. CDR3 length: 12 amino acids. CDR3 protein: CASSASTDTQYF. CDR3 bases: TGTGCCAGCAGCGCTTCCACAGATACGCAGTATTTT.

This clonotype appeared once. The rearrangement uses TRBV7-6 and TRBJ2-7, with 11 bases matching TRBD2. The V gene end was trimmed by 4 bases and the J gene end by 6 bases; junction bases not matched to a gene: 5. CDR1 is SGHVS, CDR2 FNYEAQ, per germline. The CDR3 contains 14 residues. The CDR3 nucleotides are TGTGCCAGCAGCTCGGGACTAGCGGCGAGCGAGCAGTACTTC. This encodes CASSSGLAASEQYF.

The rearrangement joins TRBV20-1 to TRBJ2-7; D might be TRBD2 (6 bases). Germline-derived CDR1 and CDR2 are DFQATT and SNEGSKA (reference sequence). The CDR3 is 13 amino acids. V dropped 6 bases and J dropped 0 bases, with 12 bases sitting between them. In nucleotides, the CDR3 is TGCAGTGCCCCTGGCGGGGACTCCTACGAGCAGTACTTC. Its protein is CSAPGGDSYEQYF.

There are many counts of this clonotype. CDR3: CASSWVRADQPQHF. In DNA, the CDR3 is TGTGCCAGCAGCTGGGTCCGAGCGGATCAGCCCCAGCATTTT. The chain carries TRBV7-2 and TRBJ1-5; D remains unclear. Germline-derived CDR1 and CDR2 are SGHTA and FQGNSA. V lost 4 bases and J lost 5, with 12 bases in between. The CDR3 covers 14 residues.

This clonotype was seen at least ten times. The chain uses TRBV27 and TRBJ1-2; D is possibly TRBD1 (5 bases). CDR1 is MNHEY, CDR2 SMNVEV, per germline (reference sequence). The germline V and J ends were trimmed by 2 bases and 8 bases, with 24 bases remaining between them. CDR3 length equals 17 residues. The CDR3 DNA reads TGTGCCAGCAGTTTAAGGTTGGGGCCAACGCTCCTTGGCGGCTACACCTTC. Translating it yields CASSLRLGPTLLGGYTF.

This clonotype was detected ten times or more. The CDR3 DNA is TGTGCCAGCAGGCGGGGAGGGGTCGACACTGAAGCTTTCTTT. Translation: CASRRGGVDTEAFF. The chain couples TRBV28 to TRBJ1-1, with a tentative D call TRBD1 (5 bases). Germline lookup yields CDR1 MDHEN and CDR2 SYDVKM. The CDR3 consists of 14 residues. Between the trimmed V and J ends, which lost 6 bases and 3 bases, there was a span of 14 bases. The full variable domain, rest sourced from reference TRBV28 and TRBJ1-1, is DVKVTQSSRYLVKRTGEKVFLECVQDMDHENMFWYRQDPGLGLRLIYFSYDVKMKEKGDIPEGYSVSREKKERFSLILESASTNQTSMYLCASRRGGVDTEAFFGQGTRLTVV.

This clonotype was observed a few times. DNA of the CDR3: TGTGCCATCAGTGACCCGTCCGGGGGGTCCTACGAGCAGTACTTC. Translating gives CAISDPSGGSYEQYF. V and J are TRBV10-3 and TRBJ2-7; 7 bases fit TRBD2. The CDR3 runs to 15 residues. V shed 3 bases, J shed 1 base, and the junction held 6 bases outside the gene matches. Germline CDR1 is ENHRY and CDR2 is SYGVKD.

This clonotype has ten or more counts. This chain links TRBV5-5 with TRBJ2-5; D is unclear. Per the germline V gene, CDR1 is SGHKS and CDR2 is YYEKEE (reference sequence). The CDR3 loop spans 13 amino acids. Trimming cost V 1 base and J 5 bases, with 9 bases left between them. CDR3 in amino acids: CASSLPQAETQYF. The DNA of the CDR3 is TGTGCCAGCAGCTTGCCCCAGGCCGAGACCCAGTACTTC. Drawing the rest from reference TRBV5-5 and TRBJ2-5, the complete variable domain is DAGVTQSPTHLIKTRGQQVTLRCSPISGHKSVSWYQQVLGQGPQFIFQYYEKEERGRGNFPDRFSARQFPNYSSELNVNALLLGDSALYLCASSLPQAETQYFGPGTRLLVL.

This clonotype came up many times. This chain connects TRBV4-3 to TRBJ1-6; D ambiguous. The germline V gene has CDR1 LGHNA and CDR2 YSLEER. The CDR3 has 14 residues. The V and J ends lost 5 bases and 9 bases respectively, with 14 bases between them. CDR3 protein: CASSYSLRASPLHF. The CDR3 DNA is TGCGCCAGCAGCTACTCTTTGAGGGCTTCACCCCTCCACTTT.

The J gene is TRBJ2-5, the V gene TRBV5-1; D tentatively reads TRBD1 or TRBD2 (5 bases each). CDR1 and CDR2 (germline): SGHRS, YFSETQ. V dropped 2 bases and J dropped 3 bases, with 14 bases sitting between them. The CDR3 totals 15 residues. CDR3 in DNA: TGCGCCAGCAGCTTAGCCCCCGGGACGAAAGAGACCCAGTACTTC. This codes for CASSLAPGTKETQYF.